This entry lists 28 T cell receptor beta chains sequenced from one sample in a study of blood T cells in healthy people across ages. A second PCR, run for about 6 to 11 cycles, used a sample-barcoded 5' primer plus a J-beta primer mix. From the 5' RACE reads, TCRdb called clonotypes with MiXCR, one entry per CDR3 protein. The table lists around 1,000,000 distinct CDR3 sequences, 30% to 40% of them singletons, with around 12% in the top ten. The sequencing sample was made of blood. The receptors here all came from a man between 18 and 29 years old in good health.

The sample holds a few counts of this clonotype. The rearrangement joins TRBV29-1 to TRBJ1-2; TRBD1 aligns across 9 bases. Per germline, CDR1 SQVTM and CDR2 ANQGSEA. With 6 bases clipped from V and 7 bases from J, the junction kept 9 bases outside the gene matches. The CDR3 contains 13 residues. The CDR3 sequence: CSVTSRTGAGYTF. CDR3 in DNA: TGCAGCGTGACTTCGCGGACAGGGGCTGGCTACACCTTC. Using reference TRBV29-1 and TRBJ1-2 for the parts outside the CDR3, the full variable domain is SAVISQKPSRDICQRGTSLTIQCQVDSQVTMMFWYRQQPGQSLTLIATANQGSEATYESGFVIDKFPISRPNLTFSTLTVSNMSPEDSSIYLCSVTSRTGAGYTFGSGTRLTVV.

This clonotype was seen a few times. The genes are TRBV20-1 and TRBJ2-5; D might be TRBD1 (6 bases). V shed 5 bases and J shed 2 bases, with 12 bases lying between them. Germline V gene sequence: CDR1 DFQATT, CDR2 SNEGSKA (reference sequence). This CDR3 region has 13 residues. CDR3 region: CSALRTEQETQYF. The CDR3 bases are TGCAGTGCTCTTCGGACAGAACAAGAGACCCAGTACTTC.

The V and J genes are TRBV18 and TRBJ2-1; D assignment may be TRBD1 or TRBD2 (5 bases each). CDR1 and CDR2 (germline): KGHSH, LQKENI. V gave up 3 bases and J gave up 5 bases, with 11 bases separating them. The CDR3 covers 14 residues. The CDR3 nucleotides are TGTGCCAGCTCACCCGACGGGGCAGACAATGAGCAGTTCTTC. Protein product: CASSPDGADNEQFF.

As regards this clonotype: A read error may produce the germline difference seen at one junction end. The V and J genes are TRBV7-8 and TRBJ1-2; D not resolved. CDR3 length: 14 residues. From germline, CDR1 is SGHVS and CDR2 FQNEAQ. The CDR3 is CASGLPLVNYGYTF. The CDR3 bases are TGTGCCAGCGGCTTGCCTTTGGTTAACTATGGCTACACCTTC.

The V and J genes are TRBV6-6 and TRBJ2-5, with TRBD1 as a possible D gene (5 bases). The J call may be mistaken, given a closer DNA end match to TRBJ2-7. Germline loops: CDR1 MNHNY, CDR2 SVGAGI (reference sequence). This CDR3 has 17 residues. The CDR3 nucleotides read TGTGCCAGCAGTTACTCGACGACAGACGATTTCCCCTACGAGCAGTACTTC. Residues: CASSYSTTDDFPYEQYF.

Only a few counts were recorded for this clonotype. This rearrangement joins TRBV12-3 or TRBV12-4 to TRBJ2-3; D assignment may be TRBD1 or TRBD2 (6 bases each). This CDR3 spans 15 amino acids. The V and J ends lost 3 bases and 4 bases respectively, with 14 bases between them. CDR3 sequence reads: CASSLVGGGADTQYF. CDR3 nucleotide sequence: TGTGCCAGCAGTTTGGTGGGGGGCGGCGCAGATACGCAGTATTTT.

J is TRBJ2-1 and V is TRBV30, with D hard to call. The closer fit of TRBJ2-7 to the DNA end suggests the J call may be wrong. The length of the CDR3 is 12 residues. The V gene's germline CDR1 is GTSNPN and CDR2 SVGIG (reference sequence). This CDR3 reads CAWSSPQYEQYF. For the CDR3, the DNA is TGTGCCTGGAGTAGCCCCCAGTACGAGCAGTACTTC.

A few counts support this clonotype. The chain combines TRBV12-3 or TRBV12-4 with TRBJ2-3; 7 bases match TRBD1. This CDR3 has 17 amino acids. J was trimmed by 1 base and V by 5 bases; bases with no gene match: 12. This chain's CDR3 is CASSLSGSGGRTDTQYF. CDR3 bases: TGTGCCAGCAGTCTCTCTGGATCAGGGGGTCGCACAGATACGCAGTATTTT.

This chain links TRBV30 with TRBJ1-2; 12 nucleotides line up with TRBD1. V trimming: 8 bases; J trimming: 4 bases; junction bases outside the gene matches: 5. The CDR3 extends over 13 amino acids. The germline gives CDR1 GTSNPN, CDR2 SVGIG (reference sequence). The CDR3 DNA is TGTGCCAGGGACAGGGGGCGAATCTATGGCTACACCTTC. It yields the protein CARDRGRIYGYTF.

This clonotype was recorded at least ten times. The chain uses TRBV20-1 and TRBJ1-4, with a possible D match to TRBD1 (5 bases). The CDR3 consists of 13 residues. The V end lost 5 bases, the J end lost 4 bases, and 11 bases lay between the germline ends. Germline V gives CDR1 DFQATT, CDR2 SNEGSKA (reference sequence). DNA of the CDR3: TGCAGTGCTGACCGGGGCAGTAATGAAAAACTGTTTTTT. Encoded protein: CSADRGSNEKLFF.

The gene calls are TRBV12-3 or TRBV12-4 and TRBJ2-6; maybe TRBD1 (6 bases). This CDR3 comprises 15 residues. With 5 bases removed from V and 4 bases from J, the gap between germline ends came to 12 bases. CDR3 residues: CASSPIGTGANVLTF. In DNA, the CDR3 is TGTGCCAGCAGTCCAATAGGGACAGGGGCCAACGTCCTGACTTTC.

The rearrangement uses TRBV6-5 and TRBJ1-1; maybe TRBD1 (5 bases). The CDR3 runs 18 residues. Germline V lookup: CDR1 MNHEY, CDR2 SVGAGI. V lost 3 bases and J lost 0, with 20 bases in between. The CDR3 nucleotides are TGTGCCAGCAGTTATAGGGGTGGCATAGGACGGGTGAACACTGAAGCTTTCTTT. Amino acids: CASSYRGGIGRVNTEAFF.

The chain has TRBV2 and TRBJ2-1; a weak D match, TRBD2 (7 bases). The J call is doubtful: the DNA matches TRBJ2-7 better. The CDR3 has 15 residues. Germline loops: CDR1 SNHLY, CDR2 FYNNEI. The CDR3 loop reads CASSVDRGAYNEQYF. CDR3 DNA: TGTGCCAGCAGTGTTGACCGGGGGGCCTACAATGAGCAGTACTTC.

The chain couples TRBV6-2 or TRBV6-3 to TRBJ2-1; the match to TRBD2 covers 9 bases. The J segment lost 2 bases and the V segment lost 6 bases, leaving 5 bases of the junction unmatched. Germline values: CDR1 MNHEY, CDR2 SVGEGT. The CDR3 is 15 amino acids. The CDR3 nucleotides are TGTGCCAGCAGCAGGACTAGCGCCCCCTACAATGAGCAGTTCTTC. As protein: CASSRTSAPYNEQFF.

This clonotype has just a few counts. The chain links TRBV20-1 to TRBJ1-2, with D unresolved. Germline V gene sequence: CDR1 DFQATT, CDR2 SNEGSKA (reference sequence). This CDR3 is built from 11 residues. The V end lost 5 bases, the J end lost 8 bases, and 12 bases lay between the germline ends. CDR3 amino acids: CSAPLRNGYTF. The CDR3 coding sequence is TGCAGTGCTCCGCTCAGGAACGGCTACACCTTC.

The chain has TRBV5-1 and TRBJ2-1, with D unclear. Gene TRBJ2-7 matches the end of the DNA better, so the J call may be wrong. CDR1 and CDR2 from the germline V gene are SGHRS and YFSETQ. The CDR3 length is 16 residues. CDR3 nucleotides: TGCGCCAGCAGCTTGGAGTGGCGGCCCGCCTACAATGAGCAGTACTTC. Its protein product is CASSLEWRPAYNEQYF.

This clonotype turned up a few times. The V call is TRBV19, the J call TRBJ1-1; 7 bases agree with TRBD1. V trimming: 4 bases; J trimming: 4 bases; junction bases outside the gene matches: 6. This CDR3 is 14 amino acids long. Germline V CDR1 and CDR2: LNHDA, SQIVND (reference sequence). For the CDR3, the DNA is TGTGCCAGTAGTAGAGGGACAGCCAGCACTGAAGCTTTCTTT. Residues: CASSRGTASTEAFF. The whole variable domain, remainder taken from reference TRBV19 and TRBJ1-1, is DGGITQSPKYLFRKEGQNVTLSCEQNLNHDAMYWYRQDPGQGLRLIYYSQIVNDFQKGDIAEGYSVSREKKESFPLTVTSAQKNPTAFYLCASSRGTASTEAFFGQGTRLTVV.

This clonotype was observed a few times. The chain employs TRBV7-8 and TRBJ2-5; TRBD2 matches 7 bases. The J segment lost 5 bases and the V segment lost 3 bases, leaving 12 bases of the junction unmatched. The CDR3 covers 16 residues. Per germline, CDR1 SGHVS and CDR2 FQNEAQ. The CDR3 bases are TGTGCCAGCAGCTTTTATCCCGAACTAGCGTTGGAGACCCAGTACTTC. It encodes CASSFYPELALETQYF. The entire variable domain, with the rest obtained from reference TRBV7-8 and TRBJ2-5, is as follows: GAGVSQSPRYKVAKRGQDVALRCDPISGHVSLFWYQQALGQGPEFLTYFQNEAQLDKSGLPSDRFFAERPEGSVSTLKIQRTQQEDSAVYLCASSFYPELALETQYFGPGTRLLVL.

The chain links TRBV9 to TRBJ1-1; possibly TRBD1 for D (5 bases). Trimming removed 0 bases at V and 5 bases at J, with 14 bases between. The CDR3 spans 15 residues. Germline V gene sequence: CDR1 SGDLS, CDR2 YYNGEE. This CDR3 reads CASSVGAAGTTEAFF. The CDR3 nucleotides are TGTGCCAGCAGCGTAGGTGCGGCAGGGACGACTGAAGCTTTCTTT.

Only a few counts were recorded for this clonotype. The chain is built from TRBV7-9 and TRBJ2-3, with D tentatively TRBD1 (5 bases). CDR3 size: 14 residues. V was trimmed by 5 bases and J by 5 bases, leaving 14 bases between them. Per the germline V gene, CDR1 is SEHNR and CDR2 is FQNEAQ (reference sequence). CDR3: CASSPSRGKDTQYF. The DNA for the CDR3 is TGTGCCAGCAGCCCATCAAGGGGAAAAGATACGCAGTATTTT.

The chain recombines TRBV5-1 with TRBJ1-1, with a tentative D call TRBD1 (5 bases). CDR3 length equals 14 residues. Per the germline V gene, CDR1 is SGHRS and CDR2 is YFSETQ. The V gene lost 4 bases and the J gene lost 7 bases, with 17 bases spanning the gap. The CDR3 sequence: CASSDRTRKDEAFF. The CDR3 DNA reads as TGCGCCAGCAGCGACCGGACAAGGAAGGATGAAGCTTTCTTT.

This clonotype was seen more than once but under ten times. The CDR3 DNA reads TGTGCCAGCAGCGTCGAAACCGGGACAGGGGGCACAGATACGCAGTATTTT. This encodes CASSVETGTGGTDTQYF. The rearrangement joins TRBV9 to TRBJ2-3, with 10 bases matching TRBD1. Germline V gene data show CDR1 as SGDLS and CDR2 as YYNGEE. This CDR3 spans 17 amino acids. The junction had 7 bases not matched to a gene; V was cut back by 2 bases and J by 1 base. The full variable domain, completed using reference TRBV9 and TRBJ2-3, is DSGVTQTPKHLITATGQRVTLRCSPRSGDLSVYWYQQSLDQGLQFLIQYYNGEERAKGNILERFSAQQFPDLHSELNLSSLELGDSALYFCASSVETGTGGTDTQYFGPGTRLTVL.

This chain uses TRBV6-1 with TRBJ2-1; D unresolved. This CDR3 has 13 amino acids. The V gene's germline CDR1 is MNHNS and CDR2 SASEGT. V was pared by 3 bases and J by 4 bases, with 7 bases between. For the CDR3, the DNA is TGTGCCAGCAGTGAGGAGTATTACAATGAGCAGTTCTTC. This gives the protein CASSEEYYNEQFF.

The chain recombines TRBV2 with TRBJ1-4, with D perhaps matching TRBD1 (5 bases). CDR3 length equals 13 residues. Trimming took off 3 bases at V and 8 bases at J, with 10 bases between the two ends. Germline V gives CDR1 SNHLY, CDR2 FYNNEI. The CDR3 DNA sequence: TGTGCCAGCAGTGACGAGGGGACGGAAAAACTGTTTTTT. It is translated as CASSDEGTEKLFF.

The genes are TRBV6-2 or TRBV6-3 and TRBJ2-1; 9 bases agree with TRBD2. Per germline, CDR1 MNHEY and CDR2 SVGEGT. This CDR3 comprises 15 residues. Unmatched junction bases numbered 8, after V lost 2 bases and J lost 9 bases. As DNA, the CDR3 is TGTGCCAGCAGTTACGGCGGGGGGGCCTTGAGTGAGCAGTTCTTC. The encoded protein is CASSYGGGALSEQFF.

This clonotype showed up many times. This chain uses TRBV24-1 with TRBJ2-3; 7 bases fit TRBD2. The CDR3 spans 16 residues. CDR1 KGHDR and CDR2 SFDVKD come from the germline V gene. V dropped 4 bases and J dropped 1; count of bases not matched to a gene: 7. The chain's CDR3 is CATSDPGLPGTDTQYF. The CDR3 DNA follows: TGTGCCACCAGTGACCCGGGACTACCTGGCACAGATACGCAGTATTTT.

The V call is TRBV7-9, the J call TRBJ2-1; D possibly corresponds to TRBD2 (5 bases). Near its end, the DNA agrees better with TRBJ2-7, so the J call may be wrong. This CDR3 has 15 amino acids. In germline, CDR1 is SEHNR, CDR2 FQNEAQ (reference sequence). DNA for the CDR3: TGTGCCAGCAGCTCCGGGCCAGCGGCGGTTAATGAGCAGTACTTC. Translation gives CASSSGPAAVNEQYF.

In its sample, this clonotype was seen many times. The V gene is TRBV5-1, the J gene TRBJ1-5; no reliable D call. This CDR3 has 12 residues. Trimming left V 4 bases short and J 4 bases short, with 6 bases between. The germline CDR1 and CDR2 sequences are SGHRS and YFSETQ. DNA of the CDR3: TGCGCCAGCAGCCTACCTAATCAGCCCCAGCATTTT. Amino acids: CASSLPNQPQHF.